This entry describes one T cell receptor (beta chain). CDR1 is SNHLY, CDR2 FYNNEI, per germline. The CDR3 has 15 amino acids. V shed 7 bases, J shed 1 base, and the junction held 8 bases outside the gene matches. This sample was included in a study of identical twins. MiXCR was run by TCRdb on the 5' RACE reads, yielding one entry per CDR3 protein. The data contain 1,800,000 or so distinct CDR3 sequences, more than 30% of them singletons. Sequenced sample: cord blood. The rearrangement links TRBV2 to TRBJ2-3, with TRBD2 identical over 7 bases. The source is a newborn girl in good health. CDR3 nucleotides: TGTGCCAGCAAGGGGTCTAGCGGAGGCACAGATACGCAGTATTTT. Translated, it gives CASKGSSGGTDTQYF.